Detailed here is one TCR beta chain. The antigen remains undetermined. The source of the sample is a study of T cell responses to AZD1222 COVID-19 vaccine. Libraries were prepared by immunoSEQ multiplex PCR; TCRdb keeps only in-frame clonotypes and omits some of them. The sample yields over 100,000 clones, roughly 89% seen once. General study points: Seropositive AZD1222 recipients at baseline numbered only 5 or 6. Donors were largely white British and mainly female; clonal diversity was possibly underestimated.

Germline V CDR1 and CDR2: SGHRS, YFSETQ. Deletions cut 7 bases from V and 0 bases from J, with 14 bases between. The length of the CDR3 is 15 residues. The sequenced sample was peripheral blood, obtained on day 0 of AZD1222 vaccination. The sequence was collected from an adult in good health. The chain links TRBV5-1 to TRBJ2-1, with D perhaps assigned TRBD1 or TRBD2 (5 bases each). The CDR3 region has the DNA TGCGCCAGCTCCGATGGGGGTAGCTCCTACAATGAGCAGTTCTTC. It yields the protein CASSDGGSSYNEQFF.